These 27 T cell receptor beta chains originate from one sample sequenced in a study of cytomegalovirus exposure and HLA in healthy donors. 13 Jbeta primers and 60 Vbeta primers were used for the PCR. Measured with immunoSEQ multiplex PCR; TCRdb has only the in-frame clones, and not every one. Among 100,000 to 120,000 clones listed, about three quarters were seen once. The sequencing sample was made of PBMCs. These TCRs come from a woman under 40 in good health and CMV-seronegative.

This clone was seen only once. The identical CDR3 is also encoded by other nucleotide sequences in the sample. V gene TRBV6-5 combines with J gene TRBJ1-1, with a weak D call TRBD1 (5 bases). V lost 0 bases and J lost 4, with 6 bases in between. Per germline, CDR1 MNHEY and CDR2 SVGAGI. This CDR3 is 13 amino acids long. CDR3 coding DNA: TGTGCCAGCAGTTACTCGGGGGGCACTGAAGCTTTCTTT. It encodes CASSYSGGTEAFF.

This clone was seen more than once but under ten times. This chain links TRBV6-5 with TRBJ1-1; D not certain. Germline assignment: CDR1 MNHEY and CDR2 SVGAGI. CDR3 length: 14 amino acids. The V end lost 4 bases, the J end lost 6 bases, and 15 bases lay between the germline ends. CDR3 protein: CASSFQDSAPEAFF. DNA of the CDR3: TGTGCCAGCAGTTTCCAAGACTCTGCCCCTGAAGCTTTCTTT.

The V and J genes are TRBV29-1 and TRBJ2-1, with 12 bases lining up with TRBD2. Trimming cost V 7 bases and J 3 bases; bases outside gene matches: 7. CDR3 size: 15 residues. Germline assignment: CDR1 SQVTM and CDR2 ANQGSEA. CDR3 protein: CSAEKLAGGYNEQFF. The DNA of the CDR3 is TGCAGCGCCGAAAAACTAGCGGGGGGCTACAATGAGCAGTTCTTC.

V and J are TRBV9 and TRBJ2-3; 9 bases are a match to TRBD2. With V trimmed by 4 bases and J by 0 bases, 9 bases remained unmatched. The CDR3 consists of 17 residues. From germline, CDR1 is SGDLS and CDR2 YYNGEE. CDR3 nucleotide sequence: TGTGCCAGCAGCTCGCGAGGAGCGGGAGGAAGCACAGATACGCAGTATTTT. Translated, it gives CASSSRGAGGSTDTQYF.

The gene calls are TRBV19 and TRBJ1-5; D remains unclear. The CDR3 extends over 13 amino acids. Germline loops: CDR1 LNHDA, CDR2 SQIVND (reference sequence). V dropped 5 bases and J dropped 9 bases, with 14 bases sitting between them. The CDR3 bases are TGTGCCAGTAGTCCGAAGACACCGAGGCCCCAGCATTTT. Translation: CASSPKTPRPQHF.

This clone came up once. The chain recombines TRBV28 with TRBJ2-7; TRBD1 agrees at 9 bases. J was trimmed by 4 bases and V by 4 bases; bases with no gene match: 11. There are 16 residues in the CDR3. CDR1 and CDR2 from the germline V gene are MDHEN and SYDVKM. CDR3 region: CASSSLRTGEGYEQYF. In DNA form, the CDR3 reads TGTGCCAGCAGTTCTCTCCGGACAGGGGAAGGATACGAGCAGTACTTC. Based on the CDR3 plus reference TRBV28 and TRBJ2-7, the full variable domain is DVKVTQSSRYLVKRTGEKVFLECVQDMDHENMFWYRQDPGLGLRLIYFSYDVKMKEKGDIPEGYSVSREKKERFSLILESASTNQTSMYLCASSSLRTGEGYEQYFGPGTRLTVT.

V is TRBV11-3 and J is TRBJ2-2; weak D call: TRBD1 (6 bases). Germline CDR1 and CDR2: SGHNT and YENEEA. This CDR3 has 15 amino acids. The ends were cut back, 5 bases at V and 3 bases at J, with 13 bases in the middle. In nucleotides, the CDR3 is TGTGCCAGCAGCCCCGCCAGGGGATACACCGGGGAGCTGTTTTTT. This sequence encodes CASSPARGYTGELFF.

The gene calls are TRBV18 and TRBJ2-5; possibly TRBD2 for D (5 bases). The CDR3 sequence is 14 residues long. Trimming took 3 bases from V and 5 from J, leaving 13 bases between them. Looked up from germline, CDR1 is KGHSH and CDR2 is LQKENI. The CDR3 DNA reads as TGTGCCAGCTCACCGAGGGCAGGTGGGGAGACCCAGTACTTC. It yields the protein CASSPRAGGETQYF. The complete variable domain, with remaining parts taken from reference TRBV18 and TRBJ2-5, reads NAGVMQNPRHLVRRRGQEARLRCSPMKGHSHVYWYRQLPEEGLKFMVYLQKENIIDESGMPKERFSAEFPKEGPSILRIQQVVRGDSAAYFCASSPRAGGETQYFGPGTRLLVL.

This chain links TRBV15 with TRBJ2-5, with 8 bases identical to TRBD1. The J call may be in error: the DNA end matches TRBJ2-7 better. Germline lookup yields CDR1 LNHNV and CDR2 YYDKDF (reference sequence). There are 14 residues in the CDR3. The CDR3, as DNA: TGTGCCACCAGCAAGAGGACAGGGAGCTACGAGCAGTACTTC. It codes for CATSKRTGSYEQYF.

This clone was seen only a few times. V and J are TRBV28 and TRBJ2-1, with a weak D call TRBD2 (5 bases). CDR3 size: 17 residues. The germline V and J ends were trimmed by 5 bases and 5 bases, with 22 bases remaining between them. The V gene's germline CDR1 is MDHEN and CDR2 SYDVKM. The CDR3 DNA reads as TGTGCCAGCAGTCCAATAACCCTGAGGGTTATGAACAATGAGCAGTTCTTC. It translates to CASSPITLRVMNNEQFF.

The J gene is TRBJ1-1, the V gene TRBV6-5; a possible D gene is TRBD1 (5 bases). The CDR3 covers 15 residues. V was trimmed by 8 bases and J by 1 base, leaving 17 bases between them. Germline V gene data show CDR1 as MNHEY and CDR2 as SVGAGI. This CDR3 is CASFRTGTPNTEAFF. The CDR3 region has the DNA TGTGCCAGCTTCCGAACCGGGACTCCGAACACTGAAGCTTTCTTT.

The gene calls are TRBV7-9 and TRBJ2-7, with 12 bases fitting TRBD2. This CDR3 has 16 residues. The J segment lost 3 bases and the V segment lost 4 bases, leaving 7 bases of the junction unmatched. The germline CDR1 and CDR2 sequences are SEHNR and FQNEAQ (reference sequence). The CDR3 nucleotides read TGTGCCAGCAGCTCCCGGACTAGCGGGACCTACTACGAGCAGTACTTC. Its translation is CASSSRTSGTYYEQYF.

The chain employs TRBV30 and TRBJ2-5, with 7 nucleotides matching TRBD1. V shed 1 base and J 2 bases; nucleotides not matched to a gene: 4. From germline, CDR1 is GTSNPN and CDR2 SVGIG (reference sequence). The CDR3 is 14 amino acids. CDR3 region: CAWSGQGWQETQYF. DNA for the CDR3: TGTGCCTGGAGTGGACAGGGTTGGCAAGAGACCCAGTACTTC.

CDR3 in DNA: TGTGCCAGCTCACCATCGGGGCTAGCGTCAAATGAGCAGTTCTTC. Its translation: CASSPSGLASNEQFF. The gene calls are TRBV18 and TRBJ2-1; D is possibly TRBD2 (6 bases). The CDR3 is 15 amino acids. Germline CDR1 is KGHSH and CDR2 is LQKENI. Trimming took off 2 bases at V and 7 bases at J, with 15 bases between the two ends.

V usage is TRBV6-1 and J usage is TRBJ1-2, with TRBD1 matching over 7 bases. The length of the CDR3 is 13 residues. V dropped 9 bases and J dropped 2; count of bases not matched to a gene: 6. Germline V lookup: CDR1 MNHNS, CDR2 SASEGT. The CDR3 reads CASCPTGNYGYTF. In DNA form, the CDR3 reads TGTGCCAGTTGTCCGACAGGGAACTATGGCTACACCTTC.

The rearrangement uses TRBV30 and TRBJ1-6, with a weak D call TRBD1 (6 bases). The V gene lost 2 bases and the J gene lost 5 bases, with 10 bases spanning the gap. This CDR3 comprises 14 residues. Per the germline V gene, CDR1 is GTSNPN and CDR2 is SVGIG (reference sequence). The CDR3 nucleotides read TGTGCCTGGAGTAGGGGACACGATAATTCACCCCTCCACTTT. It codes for CAWSRGHDNSPLHF.

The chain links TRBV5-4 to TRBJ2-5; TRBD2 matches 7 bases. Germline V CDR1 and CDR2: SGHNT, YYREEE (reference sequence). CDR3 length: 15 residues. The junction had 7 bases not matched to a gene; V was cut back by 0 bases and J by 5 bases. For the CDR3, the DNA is TGTGCCAGCAGCTTGGATAGGCGGGGGTTGGAGACCCAGTACTTC. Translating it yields CASSLDRRGLETQYF.

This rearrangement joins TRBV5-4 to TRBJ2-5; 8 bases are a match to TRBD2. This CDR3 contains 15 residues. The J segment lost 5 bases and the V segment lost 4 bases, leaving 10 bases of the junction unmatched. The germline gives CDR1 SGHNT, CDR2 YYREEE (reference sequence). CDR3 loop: CASSPYGGALETQYF. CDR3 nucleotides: TGTGCCAGCAGCCCCTACGGGGGGGCCCTGGAGACCCAGTACTTC.

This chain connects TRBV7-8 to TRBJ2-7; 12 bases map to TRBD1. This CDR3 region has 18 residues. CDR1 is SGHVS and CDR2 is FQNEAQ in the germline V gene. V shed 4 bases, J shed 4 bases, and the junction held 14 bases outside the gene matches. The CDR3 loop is CASSYKRDRGLPTYEQYF. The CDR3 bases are TGTGCCAGCAGCTACAAGAGGGACAGGGGGCTGCCAACGTACGAGCAGTACTTC. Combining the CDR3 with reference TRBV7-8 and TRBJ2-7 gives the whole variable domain GAGVSQSPRYKVAKRGQDVALRCDPISGHVSLFWYQQALGQGPEFLTYFQNEAQLDKSGLPSDRFFAERPEGSVSTLKIQRTQQEDSAVYLCASSYKRDRGLPTYEQYFGPGTRLTVT.

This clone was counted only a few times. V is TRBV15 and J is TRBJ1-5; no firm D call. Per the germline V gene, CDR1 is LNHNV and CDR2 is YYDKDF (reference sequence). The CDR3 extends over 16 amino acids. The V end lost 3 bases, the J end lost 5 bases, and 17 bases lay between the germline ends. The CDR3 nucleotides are TGTGCCACCAGCAGGCGGGGAATTGGGTCGCATCAGCCCCAGCATTTT. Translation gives CATSRRGIGSHQPQHF.

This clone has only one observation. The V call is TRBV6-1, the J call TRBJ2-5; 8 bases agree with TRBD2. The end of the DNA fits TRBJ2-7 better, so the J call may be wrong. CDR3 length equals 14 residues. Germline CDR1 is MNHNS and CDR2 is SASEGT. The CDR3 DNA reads TGTGCCAGCACCGACGGGGGGGCCTCCGGCGAGCAGTACTTC. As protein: CASTDGGASGEQYF.

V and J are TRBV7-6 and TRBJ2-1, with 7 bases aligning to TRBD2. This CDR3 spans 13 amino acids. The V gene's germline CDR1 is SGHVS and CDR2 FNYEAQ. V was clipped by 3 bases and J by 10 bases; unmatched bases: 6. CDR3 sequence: CASSFLAGEEQFF. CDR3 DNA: TGTGCCAGCAGCTTTCTCGCGGGAGAGGAGCAGTTCTTC. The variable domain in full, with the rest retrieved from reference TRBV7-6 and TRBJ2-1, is GAGVSQSPRYKVTKRGQDVALRCDPISGHVSLYWYRQALGQGPEFLTYFNYEAQQDKSGLPNDRFSAERPEGSISTLTIQRTEQRDSAMYRCASSFLAGEEQFFGPGTRLTVL.

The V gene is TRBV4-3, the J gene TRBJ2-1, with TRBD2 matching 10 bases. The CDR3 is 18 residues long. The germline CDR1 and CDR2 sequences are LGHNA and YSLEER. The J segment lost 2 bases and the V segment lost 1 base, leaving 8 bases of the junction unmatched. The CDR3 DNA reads TGCGCCAGCAGCCAAGTTCTAGCGGGAGTCGGGGCCTACAATGAGCAGTTCTTC. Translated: CASSQVLAGVGAYNEQFF.

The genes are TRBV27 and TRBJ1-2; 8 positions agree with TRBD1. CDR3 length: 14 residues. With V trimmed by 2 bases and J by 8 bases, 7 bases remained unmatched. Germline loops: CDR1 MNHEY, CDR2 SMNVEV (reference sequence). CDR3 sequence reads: CASSLIPDRGGYTF. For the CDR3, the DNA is TGTGCCAGCAGTTTAATTCCCGACAGGGGCGGCTACACCTTC.

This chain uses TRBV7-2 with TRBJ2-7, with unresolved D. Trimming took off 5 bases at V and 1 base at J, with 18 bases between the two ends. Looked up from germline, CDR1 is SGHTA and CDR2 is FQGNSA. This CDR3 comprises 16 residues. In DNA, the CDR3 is TGTGCCAGCAGCCCCGGTTTAGAACAGAAGTCCTACGAGCAGTACTTC. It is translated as CASSPGLEQKSYEQYF. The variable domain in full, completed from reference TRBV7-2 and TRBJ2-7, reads GAGVSQSPSNKVTEKGKDVELRCDPISGHTALYWYRQSLGQGLEFLIYFQGNSAPDKSGLPSDRFSAERTGGSVSTLTIQRTQQEDSAVYLCASSPGLEQKSYEQYFGPGTRLTVT.

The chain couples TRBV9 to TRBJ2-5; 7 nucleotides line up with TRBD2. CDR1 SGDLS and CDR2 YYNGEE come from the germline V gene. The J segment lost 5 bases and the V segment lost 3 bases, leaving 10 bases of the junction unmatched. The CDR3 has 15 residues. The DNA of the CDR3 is TGTGCCAGCAGCGCCCCCCGCGCGGGGGTGGAGACCCAGTACTTC. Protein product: CASSAPRAGVETQYF.

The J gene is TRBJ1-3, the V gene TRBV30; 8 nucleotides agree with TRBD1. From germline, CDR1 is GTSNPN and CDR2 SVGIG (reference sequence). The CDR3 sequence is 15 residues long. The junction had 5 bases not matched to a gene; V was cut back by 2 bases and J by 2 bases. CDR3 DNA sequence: TGTGCCTGGAGTCGGGACAGGTCTGCTGGAAACACCATATATTTT. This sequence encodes CAWSRDRSAGNTIYF.